These 26 T cell receptor beta chains share one sample of origin, sequenced in a study of blood T cell repertoires in COVID-19. Generated by immunoSEQ multiplex PCR, the TCRdb table keeps only in-frame clones and is missing some. Of some 170,000 clones in the sample, about 85% were seen once. Input material: peripheral blood. The receptor set was obtained from a man aged 40-55 years with acute or convalescent COVID-19.

This chain uses TRBV6-5 with TRBJ1-5, with TRBD1 matching over 7 bases. The ends lost 6 bases at V and 4 bases at J; junction bases unmatched: 3. This CDR3 is 13 amino acids long. Germline CDR1 and CDR2: MNHEY and SVGAGI. CDR3 residues: CASRTGSNQPQHF. The CDR3, as DNA: TGTGCCAGCAGGACAGGGTCTAATCAGCCCCAGCATTTT.

The rearrangement joins TRBV6-6 to TRBJ1-6; 10 bases fit TRBD1. Germline V gives CDR1 MNHNY, CDR2 SVGAGI (reference sequence). V dropped 5 bases and J dropped 3; count of bases not matched to a gene: 10. This CDR3 region has 18 residues. The CDR3 region is CASSRDRGRPNYNSPLHF. The CDR3 DNA sequence: TGTGCCAGCAGTCGAGACAGGGGGCGCCCCAACTATAATTCACCCCTCCACTTT.

The rearrangement links TRBV10-3 to TRBJ1-1; D ambiguous. Trimming removed 3 bases at V and 0 bases at J, with 11 bases between. The CDR3 runs to 15 residues. Germline CDR1 is ENHRY and CDR2 is SYGVKD. The CDR3 here is CAISELGTLNTEAFF. The CDR3 DNA follows: TGTGCCATCAGTGAACTGGGCACCCTGAACACTGAAGCTTTCTTT.

The chain uses TRBV28 and TRBJ1-3; perhaps TRBD1 as D (6 bases). V gave up 5 bases and J gave up 4 bases, with 12 bases separating them. CDR1 is MDHEN, CDR2 SYDVKM, per germline. This CDR3 is 14 amino acids long. As DNA, the CDR3 is TGTGCCAGCAGTGTCGGGGGGCAAGGAAACACCATATATTTT. Its translation is CASSVGGQGNTIYF.

This clone was seen just once. This rearrangement joins TRBV3-1 (or the pseudogene TRBV3-2) to TRBJ2-5; 10 positions match TRBD1. V was pared by 3 bases and J by 4 bases, with 5 bases of the junction left unmatched. The CDR3 runs 15 residues. Looked up from germline, CDR1 is LGHDT and CDR2 is YNNKEL (reference sequence). The CDR3 reads CASSHPTGGGETQYF. For the CDR3, the DNA is TGTGCCAGCAGCCATCCGACAGGGGGCGGAGAGACCCAGTACTTC.

V usage is TRBV6-2 or TRBV6-3 and J usage is TRBJ1-5, with 8 bases aligning to TRBD1. CDR1 is MNHEY and CDR2 is SVGEGT in the germline V gene. After removal of 2 bases from V and 1 base from J, the junction contained 4 bases not matched to a gene. The CDR3 runs 16 residues. CDR3 in amino acids: CASSYRTGTSNQPQHF. CDR3 coding DNA: TGTGCCAGCAGTTACCGGACAGGGACGAGCAATCAGCCCCAGCATTTT.

This clone has just a few counts. The rearrangement joins TRBV7-9 to TRBJ2-3; TRBD2 aligns across 7 bases. V lost 5 bases and J lost 2; bases outside the gene matches: 10. Germline values: CDR1 SEHNR, CDR2 FQNEAQ (reference sequence). The length of the CDR3 is 16 residues. The chain's CDR3 is CASSPWGGSNTDTQYF. CDR3 coding DNA: TGTGCCAGCAGCCCCTGGGGCGGGAGCAACACAGATACGCAGTATTTT.

V is TRBV5-1 and J is TRBJ1-6; a weak D match, TRBD1 (5 bases). V was clipped by 1 base and J by 7 bases, with 15 bases between them. This CDR3 comprises 16 residues. The V gene's germline CDR1 is SGHRS and CDR2 YFSETQ. DNA of the CDR3: TGCGCCAGCAGCTTGTTTGGGCAGGGTGAGAATTCACCCCTCCACTTT. This translates into CASSLFGQGENSPLHF.

The chain links TRBV28 to TRBJ1-5, with 7 nucleotides matching TRBD1. Germline lookup yields CDR1 MDHEN and CDR2 SYDVKM. This CDR3 has 14 amino acids. V lost 5 bases and J lost 3; bases outside the gene matches: 4. The CDR3 nucleotides read TGTGCCAGCAGTCGGACAGGTTTCAATCAGCCCCAGCATTTT. Translation gives CASSRTGFNQPQHF.

This clone was seen only a few times. V is TRBV10-3 and J is TRBJ1-2; 7 bases are a match to TRBD1. Germline V gene lookup returns CDR1 ENHRY and CDR2 SYGVKD. The V and J ends lost 0 bases and 6 bases, in that order; junction bases with no gene match: 4. This CDR3 spans 14 amino acids. CDR3 DNA: TGTGCCATCAGTGAGTCGTTACAGGGGAATGGCTACACCTTC. Translating gives CAISESLQGNGYTF.

The V and J genes are TRBV7-2 and TRBJ1-2; D uncertain. Per the germline V gene, CDR1 is SGHTA and CDR2 is FQGNSA. CDR3 length: 14 residues. Trimming took off 5 bases at V and 1 base at J, with 11 bases between the two ends. The CDR3 loop reads CASSPLELNYGYTF. CDR3 coding DNA: TGTGCCAGCAGCCCACTCGAGCTTAACTATGGCTACACCTTC.

The chain carries TRBV7-9 and TRBJ1-1; 7 positions match TRBD1. The CDR3 length is 14 residues. V lost 6 bases, J lost 5 bases, and 9 bases stayed unmatched. Germline V gene lookup returns CDR1 SEHNR and CDR2 FQNEAQ (reference sequence). In DNA, the CDR3 is TGTGCCAGCAGACCCGAGACAGGGAAAACTGAAGCTTTCTTT. Encoded protein: CASRPETGKTEAFF.

This clone has a handful of counts. This sample also contains other DNA sequences that code for the same CDR3. The chain uses TRBV18 and TRBJ1-6, with 8 positions matching TRBD1. Germline loops: CDR1 KGHSH, CDR2 LQKENI. With V trimmed by 3 bases and J by 8 bases, 3 bases remained unmatched. There are 14 residues in the CDR3. Here the CDR3 reads CASSPQDRDSPLHF. The CDR3 nucleotides are TGTGCCAGCTCACCCCAGGACAGGGATTCACCCCTCCACTTT.

The V and J genes are TRBV28 and TRBJ1-3; 8 nucleotides align to TRBD1. From germline, CDR1 is MDHEN and CDR2 SYDVKM. With V trimmed by 5 bases and J by 4 bases, 4 bases remained unmatched. This CDR3 has 14 residues. CDR3 DNA: TGTGCCAGCAGTCCAGGGGGCGAGGGAAACACCATATATTTT. Residues: CASSPGGEGNTIYF.

The chain uses TRBV6-1 and TRBJ1-4; possibly TRBD1 for D (6 bases). The germline V gene has CDR1 MNHNS and CDR2 SASEGT. This CDR3 contains 14 residues. V shed 3 bases and J shed 7 bases, with 12 bases lying between them. In nucleotides, the CDR3 is TGTGCCAGCAGTGACGGTGGCAGGGGTGAAAAACTGTTTTTT. Residues: CASSDGGRGEKLFF.

This chain uses TRBV5-8 with TRBJ2-3; D gene ambiguous. V lost 10 bases, J lost 1 base, and 13 bases lay in between. Germline V CDR1 and CDR2: SGHTS, YDEGEE. This CDR3 spans 13 amino acids. Here the CDR3 DNA reads TGTGCCGTCCCGAACTACGGCACAGATACGCAGTATTTT. Translating it yields CAVPNYGTDTQYF.

The chain carries TRBV10-3 and TRBJ1-1; D remains unclear. The CDR3 runs to 13 residues. Trimming took 3 bases from V and 2 from J, leaving 7 bases between them. Germline CDR1 and CDR2: ENHRY and SYGVKD. CDR3 coding DNA: TGTGCCATCAGTGACCGAGAAAACACTGAAGCTTTCTTT. This sequence encodes CAISDRENTEAFF.

V is TRBV4-2 and J is TRBJ1-4; D is unclear. The V and J ends lost 3 bases and 5 bases respectively, with 13 bases between them. The CDR3 has 15 amino acids. Germline V lookup: CDR1 LGHNA, CDR2 YNFKEQ. For the CDR3, the DNA is TGTGCCAGCAGCCAGTCACCGGGTTCAAATGAAAAACTGTTTTTT. It yields the protein CASSQSPGSNEKLFF.

This chain links TRBV11-3 with TRBJ2-7; 7 bases fit TRBD2. The trim removed 6 bases at V and 4 bases at J, leaving 9 bases unmatched. This CDR3 is built from 14 residues. The V gene's germline CDR1 is SGHNT and CDR2 YENEEA. The CDR3 DNA is TGTGCCAGCAGTTACGGGGGAGGGTCATACGAGCAGTACTTC. Translation gives CASSYGGGSYEQYF.

The chain links TRBV24-1 to TRBJ2-5; the D gene is possibly TRBD1 (6 bases). Per germline, CDR1 KGHDR and CDR2 SFDVKD. The V gene lost 9 bases and the J gene lost 1 base, with 17 bases spanning the gap. The CDR3 sequence is 15 residues long. The CDR3 DNA is TGTGCCACCCCGATGGGGGCCTCATTCCAAGAGACCCAGTACTTC. As protein: CATPMGASFQETQYF.

The chain links TRBV6-1 to TRBJ1-3; 7 nucleotides align to TRBD1. The length of the CDR3 is 15 residues. CDR1 MNHNS and CDR2 SASEGT come from the germline V gene. The J segment lost 1 base and the V segment lost 2 bases, leaving 2 bases of the junction unmatched. This CDR3 is CASSEWDRSGNTIYF. The CDR3 nucleotides read TGTGCCAGCAGTGAATGGGACAGATCTGGAAACACCATATATTTT.

V gene TRBV6-5 combines with J gene TRBJ1-6; TRBD1 matches 8 bases. V shed 4 bases and J 10 bases; nucleotides not matched to a gene: 9. Germline V CDR1 and CDR2: MNHEY, SVGAGI. This CDR3 has 15 amino acids. The CDR3 loop is CASSLGQGGGSPLHF. The CDR3 coding sequence is TGTGCCAGCAGTTTAGGACAGGGAGGCGGGTCACCCCTCCACTTT.

Concerning this clone: At the DNA level, this CDR3 is encoded by other sequences in the same sample as well. This chain uses TRBV7-9 with TRBJ1-4, with D perhaps matching TRBD1 (6 bases). The CDR3 runs 14 residues. Trimming shortened V by 2 bases and J by 2 bases, and 6 bases separated the two germline ends. The germline V gene encodes CDR1 SEHNR and CDR2 FQNEAQ (reference sequence). The CDR3 protein is CASSLTGTNEKLFF. The CDR3 region has the DNA TGTGCCAGCAGCTTAACAGGGACTAATGAAAAACTGTTTTTT.

The V gene is TRBV4-3, the J gene TRBJ2-2, with 9 bases lining up with TRBD2. With V trimmed by 1 base and J by 4 bases, 4 bases remained unmatched. CDR1 is LGHNA, CDR2 YSLEER, per germline. This CDR3 comprises 16 residues. The CDR3 DNA reads as TGCGCCAGCAGCCAAGGAGCGGGGGGCTCCACCGGGGAGCTGTTTTTT. Amino acids: CASSQGAGGSTGELFF.

This sequence joins TRBV30 and TRBJ1-2; D possibly corresponds to TRBD1 (5 bases). V was clipped by 4 bases and J by 2 bases, with 11 bases between them. The CDR3 loop spans 13 amino acids. Per germline, CDR1 GTSNPN and CDR2 SVGIG (reference sequence). The CDR3 sequence: CAWTAGYNYGYTF. As DNA, the CDR3 is TGTGCCTGGACTGCAGGGTACAACTATGGCTACACCTTC.

The V call is TRBV11-2, the J call TRBJ2-3; a weak D match, TRBD2 (7 bases). The CDR3 contains 13 residues. Deletions cut 8 bases from V and 2 bases from J, with 11 bases between. The V gene's germline CDR1 is SGHAT and CDR2 FQNNGV. The CDR3 DNA reads TGTGCCAGCGGGGGGGGCTTCACAGATACGCAGTATTTT. Encoded protein: CASGGGFTDTQYF. The whole variable domain, remainder taken from reference TRBV11-2 and TRBJ2-3, is EAGVAQSPRYKIIEKRQSVAFWCNPISGHATLYWYQQILGQGPKLLIQFQNNGVVDDSQLPKDRFSAERLKGVDSTLKIQPAKLEDSAVYLCASGGGFTDTQYFGPGTRLTVL.